This TCR beta chain was observed in a study of CD8 T cells in ankylosing spondylitis. Points from the study as a whole: There were earlier reports of some motif variants in reactive arthritis synovial fluid and blood. One TCR beta motif, made up of seven to nine highly homologous variants, appeared characteristic of ankylosing spondylitis blood.

This clonotype was recorded a few times. Its antigen remains unidentified. The trim removed 5 bases at V and 0 bases at J, leaving 6 bases unmatched. The CDR3 sequence is 16 residues long. The germline CDR1 and CDR2 sequences are SGHTA and FQGNSA. TCRdb independently ran MiXCR on the 5' RACE reads; one entry per CDR3 protein. This table has more than 650,000 distinct CDR3 sequences, roughly 12% appearing once. The TCR sequence derives from a male donor with ankylosing spondylitis. The chain couples TRBV7-2 to TRBJ2-7, with 11 bases identical to TRBD2. The specimen sequenced was blood, either unsorted or a sorted T cell fraction (not recorded which). The CDR3, as DNA: TGTGCCAGCAGCCCGGCCGGGACTAGCGGCTCCTACGAGCAGTACTTC. Residues: CASSPAGTSGSYEQYF. Supplemented by reference TRBV7-2 and TRBJ2-7, the full variable domain reads GAGVSQSPSNKVTEKGKDVELRCDPISGHTALYWYRQSLGQGLEFLIYFQGNSAPDKSGLPSDRFSAERTGGSVSTLTIQRTQQEDSAVYLCASSPAGTSGSYEQYFGPGTRLTVT.